Following are 25 T cell receptor beta chains from one sample sequenced in a study of human thymus T cells. Thymus tissue was removed during corrective cardiac surgery. Sequencing was performed with immunoSEQ multiplex PCR; in TCRdb, only in-frame clones are kept and a portion is missing. The table shows some 72,000 clones, with roughly 97% occurring only once. The sample comprised thymus tissue. The receptor set was obtained from a boy in the first two years of life with a congenital heart defect but otherwise immunologically healthy.

The chain links TRBV9 to TRBJ2-5, with D hard to call. CDR1 and CDR2 from the germline V gene are SGDLS and YYNGEE. Trimming took 4 bases from V and 3 from J, leaving 10 bases between them. The CDR3 spans 13 residues. The CDR3 reads CASSSIGEETQYF. The DNA of the CDR3 is TGTGCCAGCAGCTCGATCGGCGAAGAGACCCAGTACTTC.

V and J are TRBV5-1 and TRBJ2-3; D is uncertain. V was trimmed by 2 bases and J by 3 bases, leaving 1 base between them. Germline CDR1 reads SGHRS; CDR2 reads YFSETQ. This CDR3 has 11 residues. The CDR3 spells CASSLTDTQYF. The CDR3 bases are TGCGCCAGCAGCTTAACAGATACGCAGTATTTT. Full variable domain (outside the CDR3, taken from reference TRBV5-1 and TRBJ2-3): KAGVTQTPRYLIKTRGQQVTLSCSPISGHRSVSWYQQTPGQGLQFLFEYFSETQRNKGNFPGRFSGRQFSNSRSEMNVSTLELGDSALYLCASSLTDTQYFGPGTRLTVL.

The V gene is TRBV6-5, the J gene TRBJ1-3, with D uncertain. The CDR3 totals 15 residues. Trimming shortened V by 0 bases and J by 0 bases, and 6 bases separated the two germline ends. Germline assignment: CDR1 MNHEY and CDR2 SVGAGI. This CDR3 is CASSYSSTSGNTIYF. CDR3 bases: TGTGCCAGCAGTTACTCCAGTACCTCTGGAAACACCATATATTTT.

CDR3 nucleotide sequence: TGTGCCAGCAGCCAGTATCGGACAGGGTATGGATACGGCGGGACCCGAAGAATCTACGAGCAGTACTTC. Translation: CASSQYRTGYGYGGTRRIYEQYF. The genes are TRBV14 and TRBJ2-7; 8 bases line up with TRBD1. V trimming: 3 bases; J trimming: 3 bases; junction bases outside the gene matches: 31. The CDR3 totals 23 residues. Looked up from germline, CDR1 is SGHDN and CDR2 is FVKESK. The variable domain in full, with the rest retrieved from reference TRBV14 and TRBJ2-7, is EAGVTQFPSHSVIEKGQTVTLRCDPISGHDNLYWYRRVMGKEIKFLLHFVKESKQDESGMPNNRFLAERTGGTYSTLKVQPAELEDSGVYFCASSQYRTGYGYGGTRRIYEQYFGPGTRLTVT.

V gene TRBV13 combines with J gene TRBJ2-6; 8 bases match TRBD2. The length of the CDR3 is 17 residues. V shed 4 bases, J shed 0 bases, and the junction held 5 bases outside the gene matches. CDR1 and CDR2 (germline): PRHDT, FYEKMQ (reference sequence). CDR3 sequence reads: CASSSTSGHSGANVLTF. CDR3 in DNA: TGTGCCAGCAGCTCAACTAGCGGCCACTCTGGGGCCAACGTCCTGACTTTC.

V usage is TRBV27 and J usage is TRBJ1-6; tentatively, D is TRBD1 (6 bases). Germline V lookup: CDR1 MNHEY, CDR2 SMNVEV (reference sequence). The V end lost 6 bases, the J end lost 2 bases, and 20 bases lay between the germline ends. This CDR3 has 18 residues. The CDR3 DNA sequence: TGTGCCAGCAGAGTTGACCGGGGGGCGGTCGCCTATAATTCACCCCTCCACTTT. It yields the protein CASRVDRGAVAYNSPLHF.

The chain employs TRBV5-4 and TRBJ1-3, with 9 bases fitting TRBD1. From germline, CDR1 is SGHNT and CDR2 YYREEE (reference sequence). Unmatched junction bases numbered 5, after V lost 4 bases and J lost 0 bases. The CDR3 loop spans 16 amino acids. The CDR3: CASSLGTGLSGNTIYF. The CDR3 region has the DNA TGTGCCAGCAGCCTCGGGACAGGGCTCTCTGGAAACACCATATATTTT.

The chain employs TRBV5-6 and TRBJ2-7, with D hard to call. The CDR3 contains 15 residues. From germline, CDR1 is SGHDT and CDR2 YYEEEE. V lost 0 bases, J lost 2 bases, and 12 bases lay in between. CDR3 loop: CASSLAGVLPYEQYF. The CDR3 region has the DNA TGTGCCAGCAGCTTGGCAGGAGTTCTTCCCTACGAGCAGTACTTC.

CDR3 region: CASNEGGWTEAFF. CDR3 bases: TGTGCCAGCAACGAGGGGGGCTGGACTGAAGCTTTCTTT. The chain recombines TRBV6-1 with TRBJ1-1, with D perhaps TRBD1 (6 bases). The V end lost 7 bases, the J end lost 5 bases, and 14 bases lay between the germline ends. The CDR3 has 13 amino acids. In germline, CDR1 is MNHNS, CDR2 SASEGT.

This clone has more than one count but fewer than ten. V and J are TRBV19 and TRBJ2-5; TRBD1 matches at 10 bases. The V segment lost 5 bases and the J segment 2 bases; nucleotides outside the gene matches: 5. The germline CDR1 and CDR2 sequences are LNHDA and SQIVND (reference sequence). This CDR3 has 15 residues. The CDR3 DNA follows: TGTGCCAGTAGTGCCGGGACAGGGGAGCAAGAGACCCAGTACTTC. Protein product: CASSAGTGEQETQYF.

The V call is TRBV2, the J call TRBJ1-2; the D is unclear. Germline values: CDR1 SNHLY, CDR2 FYNNEI. Deletions cut 6 bases from V and 0 bases from J, with 17 bases between. The CDR3 is made up of 16 amino acids. The CDR3 DNA is TGTGCCAGCAGCTGGAAGGGTGGGTTTTCTAACTATGGCTACACCTTC. Translating it yields CASSWKGGFSNYGYTF. The complete variable domain, with remaining parts taken from reference TRBV2 and TRBJ1-2, reads EPEVTQTPSHQVTQMGQEVILRCVPISNHLYFYWYRQILGQKVEFLVSFYNNEISEKSEIFDDQFSVERPDGSNFTLKIRSTKLEDSAMYFCASSWKGGFSNYGYTFGSGTRLTVV.

The V gene is TRBV5-1, the J gene TRBJ1-1; 10 bases line up with TRBD1. The CDR3 spans 14 residues. Trimming took 3 bases from V and 4 from J; bases not matched to a gene: 3. Germline values: CDR1 SGHRS, CDR2 YFSETQ. The CDR3 DNA sequence: TGCGCCAGCAGCTCGGGGGACAGGGGCACTGAAGCTTTCTTT. This codes for CASSSGDRGTEAFF.

The chain couples TRBV7-2 to TRBJ2-5; D is perhaps TRBD1 (6 bases). Trimming took 3 bases from V and 4 from J, leaving 18 bases between them. The CDR3 length is 16 residues. Looked up from germline, CDR1 is SGHTA and CDR2 is FQGNSA. CDR3 sequence (DNA): TGTGCCAGCAGCTTCGATCAGGGGCCCAAGGTAGAGACCCAGTACTTC. Its protein is CASSFDQGPKVETQYF.

The chain employs TRBV4-2 and TRBJ2-5; 10 nucleotides align to TRBD2. The ends lost 5 bases at V and 2 bases at J; junction bases unmatched: 8. This CDR3 has 16 amino acids. Per the germline V gene, CDR1 is LGHNA and CDR2 is YNFKEQ. CDR3 sequence (DNA): TGTGCCAGCAGCTTTCGACTAGCGGGTATTCAAGAGACCCAGTACTTC. This gives the protein CASSFRLAGIQETQYF.

The chain is built from TRBV5-1 and TRBJ1-4; unclear D gene. This CDR3 has 14 residues. Germline V gene data show CDR1 as SGHRS and CDR2 as YFSETQ. V shed 4 bases and J shed 4 bases, with 11 bases lying between them. CDR3 DNA sequence: TGCGCCAGCAGCCTAGGGAGCTATAATGAAAAACTGTTTTTT. It codes for CASSLGSYNEKLFF. Variable domain in full (rest from reference TRBV5-1 and TRBJ1-4): KAGVTQTPRYLIKTRGQQVTLSCSPISGHRSVSWYQQTPGQGLQFLFEYFSETQRNKGNFPGRFSGRQFSNSRSEMNVSTLELGDSALYLCASSLGSYNEKLFFGSGTQLSVL.

This rearrangement joins TRBV10-2 to TRBJ2-7, with 10 positions matching TRBD1. Germline-derived CDR1 and CDR2 are WSHSY and SAAADI. Losses at the gene ends were 4 bases for V and 2 bases for J; bases not matched to a gene: 2. The CDR3 consists of 14 residues. CDR3: CASSGQGAPYEQYF. As DNA, the CDR3 is TGCGCCAGCAGTGGACAGGGGGCCCCCTACGAGCAGTACTTC.

The rearrangement joins TRBV5-1 to TRBJ2-3; D ambiguous. With 0 bases removed from V and 0 bases from J, the gap between germline ends came to 8 bases. Per germline, CDR1 SGHRS and CDR2 YFSETQ. The CDR3 extends over 15 amino acids. The CDR3 sequence is CASSLDRTSTDTQYF. The CDR3 DNA reads as TGCGCCAGCAGCTTGGACAGAACTAGCACAGATACGCAGTATTTT.

The V and J genes are TRBV15 and TRBJ2-1; 9 bases agree with TRBD2. Unmatched junction bases numbered 5, after V lost 5 bases and J lost 0 bases. This CDR3 spans 16 amino acids. The germline V gene has CDR1 LNHNV and CDR2 YYDKDF (reference sequence). CDR3 sequence reads: CATSVRGGPSYNEQFF. The DNA for the CDR3 is TGTGCCACCAGCGTGCGGGGGGGCCCCTCCTACAATGAGCAGTTCTTC.

V gene TRBV5-6 combines with J gene TRBJ1-3; D call uncertain. Germline V gene data show CDR1 as SGHDT and CDR2 as YYEEEE. The CDR3 is 12 residues long. The ends were cut back, 1 base at V and 4 bases at J, with 3 bases in the middle. The CDR3 region has the DNA TGTGCCAGCAGCTTGTGGGGAAACACCATATATTTT. Translating it yields CASSLWGNTIYF.

This rearrangement joins TRBV13 to TRBJ2-7; tentative D call: TRBD2 (5 bases). Trimming shortened V by 1 base and J by 5 bases, and 9 bases separated the two germline ends. Germline CDR1 reads PRHDT; CDR2 reads FYEKMQ (reference sequence). This CDR3 has 13 amino acids. The CDR3 here is CASSLVRAHEQYF. The CDR3 DNA sequence: TGTGCCAGCAGCTTAGTGAGGGCCCACGAGCAGTACTTC.

The J gene is TRBJ2-2, the V gene TRBV5-1; no clear D gene. Looked up from germline, CDR1 is SGHRS and CDR2 is YFSETQ. V lost 1 base to trimming and J lost 3 bases, with 4 bases between them. The CDR3 contains 13 residues. This chain's CDR3 is CASSLLDTGELFF. The CDR3 region has the DNA TGCGCCAGCAGCTTGTTAGACACCGGGGAGCTGTTTTTT.

V and J are TRBV25-1 and TRBJ1-1; 7 nucleotides match TRBD1. CDR1 is MGHDK, CDR2 SYGVNS, per germline. The CDR3 has 11 amino acids. The ends lost 8 bases at V and 8 bases at J; junction bases unmatched: 5. The CDR3, as DNA: TGTGCCAGCTTAGGGGGCAGGGAAGCTTTCTTT. Translating gives CASLGGREAFF.

V and J are TRBV5-1 and TRBJ2-7; 7 nucleotides agree with TRBD2. Trimming removed 0 bases from V and 4 bases from J; junction bases left unmatched: 1. This CDR3 has 13 amino acids. Germline V gives CDR1 SGHRS, CDR2 YFSETQ. CDR3 nucleotides: TGCGCCAGCAGCTTGGAAGCGGGGTACGAGCAGTACTTC. Protein: CASSLEAGYEQYF.

The chain carries TRBV7-3 and TRBJ1-1; no firm D call. Germline values: CDR1 SGHTA, CDR2 FQGTGA. V lost 2 bases and J lost 3, with 13 bases in between. This CDR3 spans 15 amino acids. CDR3 bases: TGTGCCAGCAGCTTAGTCACTCTCAGTTACACTGAAGCTTTCTTT. It translates to CASSLVTLSYTEAFF.

The rearrangement uses TRBV10-3 and TRBJ1-2; D may be TRBD1 (5 bases). The CDR3 is 17 residues long. CDR1 is ENHRY and CDR2 is SYGVKD in the germline V gene. Between the trimmed V and J ends, which lost 1 base and 2 bases, there was a span of 17 bases. The DNA of the CDR3 is TGTGCCATCAGTGAGTGGGGCCAGGGAAGAGGAAACTATGGCTACACCTTC. Its protein product is CAISEWGQGRGNYGYTF.